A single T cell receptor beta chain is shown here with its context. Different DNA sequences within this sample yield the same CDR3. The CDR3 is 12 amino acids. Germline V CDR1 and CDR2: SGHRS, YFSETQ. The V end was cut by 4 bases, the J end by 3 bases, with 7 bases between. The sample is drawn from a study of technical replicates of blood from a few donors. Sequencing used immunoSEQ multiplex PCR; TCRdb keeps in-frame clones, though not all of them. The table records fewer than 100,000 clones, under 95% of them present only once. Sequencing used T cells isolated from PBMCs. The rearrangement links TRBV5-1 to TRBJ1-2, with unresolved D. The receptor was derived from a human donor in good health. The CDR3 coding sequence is TGCGCCAGCAGCATAACAGACTATGGCTACACCTTC. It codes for CASSITDYGYTF. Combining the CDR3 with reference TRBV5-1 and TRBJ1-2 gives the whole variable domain KAGVTQTPRYLIKTRGQQVTLSCSPISGHRSVSWYQQTPGQGLQFLFEYFSETQRNKGNFPGRFSGRQFSNSRSEMNVSTLELGDSALYLCASSITDYGYTFGSGTRLTVV.